This TCR beta chain is drawn from a study of OX40 agonist ivuxolimab in advanced cancers. Study overall: At doses from 0.01 to 10 mg/kg, patients were given intravenous ivuxolimab every 2 weeks. Every patient in dose escalation had hepatocellular carcinoma, melanoma, renal cell or head and neck cancer.

V dropped 4 bases and J dropped 3; count of bases not matched to a gene: 14. The CDR3 consists of 18 residues. CDR1 and CDR2 (germline): SEHNR, FQNEAQ (reference sequence). Measured with immunoSEQ multiplex PCR; TCRdb has only the in-frame clones, and not every one. The table records tens of thousands of clones, approximately 87% of them present only once. A note on this clone: No antigen is known for it.

Findings and limits, study-wide: Dosing at 0.1 to 3.0 mg/kg was accompanied by clonal expansion of CD4+ and CD8+ blood T cells by week 6. Certain nonresponders likewise exhibited a low normalized T-cell clonal expansion.

This specimen consisted of CD4+ or CD8+ T cells sorted from blood, obtained in a trial of the OX40 agonist ivuxolimab. The chain couples TRBV7-9 to TRBJ2-3; 9 bases match TRBD2. The TCR comes from an adult with an advanced solid tumor such as melanoma, head and neck, liver or kidney cancer. CDR3: CASSSRAGGPQSTDTQYF. As DNA, the CDR3 is TGTGCCAGCAGCTCTCGGGCGGGAGGGCCTCAGTCAACAGATACGCAGTATTTT. The full variable domain, its missing parts supplied by reference TRBV7-9 and TRBJ2-3, is DTGVSQNPRHKITKRGQNVTFRCDPISEHNRLYWYRQTLGQGPEFLTYFQNEAQLEKSRLLSDRFSAERPKGSFSTLEIQRTEQGDSAMYLCASSSRAGGPQSTDTQYFGPGTRLTVL.